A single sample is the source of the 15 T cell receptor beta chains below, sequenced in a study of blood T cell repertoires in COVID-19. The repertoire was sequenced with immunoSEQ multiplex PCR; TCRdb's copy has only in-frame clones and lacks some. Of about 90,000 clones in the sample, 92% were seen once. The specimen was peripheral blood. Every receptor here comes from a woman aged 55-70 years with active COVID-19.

In nucleotides, the CDR3 is TGTGCCAGCAGCTCAGACAGGGACTATGGCTACACCTTC. It translates to CASSSDRDYGYTF. The chain links TRBV3-1 (or the pseudogene TRBV3-2) to TRBJ1-2; 7 bases are a match to TRBD1. Germline V gene data show CDR1 as LGHDT and CDR2 as YNNKEL (reference sequence). The V and J ends lost 5 bases and 3 bases, in that order; junction bases with no gene match: 3. The length of the CDR3 is 13 residues.

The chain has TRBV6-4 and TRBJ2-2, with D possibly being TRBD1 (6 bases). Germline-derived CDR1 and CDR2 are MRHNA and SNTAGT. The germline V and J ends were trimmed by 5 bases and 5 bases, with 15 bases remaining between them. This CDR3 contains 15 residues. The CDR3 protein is CASSPTGVGTGELFF. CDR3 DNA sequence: TGTGCCAGCAGTCCGACAGGCGTGGGGACCGGGGAGCTGTTTTTT.

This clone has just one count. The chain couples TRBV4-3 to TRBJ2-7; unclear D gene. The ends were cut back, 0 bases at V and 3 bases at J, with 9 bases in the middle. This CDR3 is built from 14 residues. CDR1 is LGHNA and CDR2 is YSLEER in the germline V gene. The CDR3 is CASSQDTDLYEQYF. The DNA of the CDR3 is TGCGCCAGCAGCCAAGATACAGACCTCTACGAGCAGTACTTC.

CDR3 bases: TGTGCCAGCAGCGCCGGCGGGTTCTCTGGCTACACCTTC. It specifies CASSAGGFSGYTF. The chain uses TRBV7-9 and TRBJ1-2; D gene ambiguous. Per germline, CDR1 SEHNR and CDR2 FQNEAQ (reference sequence). The CDR3 consists of 13 residues. V was trimmed by 5 bases and J by 7 bases, leaving 14 bases between them.

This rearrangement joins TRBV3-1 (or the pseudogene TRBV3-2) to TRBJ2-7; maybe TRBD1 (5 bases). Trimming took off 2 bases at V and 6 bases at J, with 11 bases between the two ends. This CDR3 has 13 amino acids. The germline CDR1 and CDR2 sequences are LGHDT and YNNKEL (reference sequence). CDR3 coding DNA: TGTGCCAGCAGCCAAACAGGAAGGGGCGAGCAGTACTTC. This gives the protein CASSQTGRGEQYF.

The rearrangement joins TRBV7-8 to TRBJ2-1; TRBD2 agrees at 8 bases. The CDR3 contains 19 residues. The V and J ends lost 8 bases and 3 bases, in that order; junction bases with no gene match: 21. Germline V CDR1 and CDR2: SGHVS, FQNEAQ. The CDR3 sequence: CASGIVGGRGLAIYNEQFF. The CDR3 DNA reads TGTGCCAGCGGCATCGTAGGGGGTCGAGGACTAGCTATCTACAATGAGCAGTTCTTC.

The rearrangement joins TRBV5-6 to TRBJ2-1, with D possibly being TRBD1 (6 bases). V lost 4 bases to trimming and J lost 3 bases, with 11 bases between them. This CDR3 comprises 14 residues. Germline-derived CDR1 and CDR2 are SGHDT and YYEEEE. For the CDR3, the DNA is TGTGCCAGCAGCCGAGGGGGTAGCTACAATGAGCAGTTCTTC. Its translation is CASSRGGSYNEQFF.

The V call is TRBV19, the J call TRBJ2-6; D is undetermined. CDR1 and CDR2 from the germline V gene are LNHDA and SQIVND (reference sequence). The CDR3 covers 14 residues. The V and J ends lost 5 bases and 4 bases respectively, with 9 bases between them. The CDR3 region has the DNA TGTGCCAGTAGTCTCCCTTCGGGGGCCAACGTCCTGACTTTC. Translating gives CASSLPSGANVLTF.

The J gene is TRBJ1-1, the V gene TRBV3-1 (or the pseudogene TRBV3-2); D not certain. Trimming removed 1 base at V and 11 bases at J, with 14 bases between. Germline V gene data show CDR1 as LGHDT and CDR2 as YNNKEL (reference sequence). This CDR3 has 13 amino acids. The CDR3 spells CASSQVATNGAFF. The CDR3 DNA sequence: TGTGCCAGCAGCCAAGTAGCGACAAATGGGGCTTTCTTT.

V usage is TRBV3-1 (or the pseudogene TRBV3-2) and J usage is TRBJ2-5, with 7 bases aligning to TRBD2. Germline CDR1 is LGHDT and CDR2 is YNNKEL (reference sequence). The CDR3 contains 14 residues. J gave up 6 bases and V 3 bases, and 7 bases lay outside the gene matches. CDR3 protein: CASSHAGEVQTQYF. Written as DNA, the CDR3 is TGTGCCAGCAGCCATGCGGGAGAAGTGCAGACCCAGTACTTC.

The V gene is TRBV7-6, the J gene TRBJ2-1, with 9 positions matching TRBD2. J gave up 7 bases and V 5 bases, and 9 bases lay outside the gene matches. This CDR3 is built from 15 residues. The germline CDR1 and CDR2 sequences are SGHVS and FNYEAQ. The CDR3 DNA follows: TGTGCCAGCAGCGCTGCTAGCGGGATGGGTAATGAGCAGTTCTTC. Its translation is CASSAASGMGNEQFF.

The CDR3 DNA follows: TGTGCCAGCAGCCCAGGGGTCGGGGAGCTGTTTTTT. Amino acids: CASSPGVGELFF. The chain has TRBV12-3 or TRBV12-4 and TRBJ2-2; tentatively, D is TRBD1 (6 bases). Trimming stripped 6 bases from V and 7 bases from J, with 9 bases between. The CDR3 has 12 amino acids.

This CDR3 is CASGTEQGRSYGYTF. The CDR3 bases are TGCGCCAGCGGTACGGAACAGGGAAGGAGCTATGGCTACACCTTC. This rearrangement joins TRBV5-1 to TRBJ1-2; D perhaps matches TRBD1 (6 bases). V lost 7 bases, J lost 4 bases, and 20 bases lay in between. This CDR3 contains 15 residues. Germline lookup yields CDR1 SGHRS and CDR2 YFSETQ.

CDR3 region: CASSIQRDLSYEQYF. DNA of the CDR3: TGTGCCAGCAGCATCCAGCGGGATCTTTCCTACGAGCAGTACTTC. V is TRBV7-8 and J is TRBJ2-7, with 7 bases aligning to TRBD2. This CDR3 comprises 15 residues. Trimming cost V 5 bases and J 1 base; bases outside gene matches: 8. Germline V gene sequence: CDR1 SGHVS, CDR2 FQNEAQ.

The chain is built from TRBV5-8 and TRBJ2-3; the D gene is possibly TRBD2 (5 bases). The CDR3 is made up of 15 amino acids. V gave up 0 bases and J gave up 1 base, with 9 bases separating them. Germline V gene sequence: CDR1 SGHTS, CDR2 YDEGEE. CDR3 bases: TGTGCCAGCAGCTTGGGTCTAGCAGGCACAGATACGCAGTATTTT. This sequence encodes CASSLGLAGTDTQYF.